Listed here are 8 T cell receptor beta chains from one sample, sequenced in a study of patients and donors after allogeneic stem cell transplantation. Via MiXCR, TCRdb re-called the RT-PCR reads, giving one row per CDR3 protein. The sample includes about a million distinct CDR3 sequences, roughly 18% of them seen just once. Sequenced input: blood, either unsorted or a sorted T cell fraction (not recorded which). The receptors derive from a human donor who was either an allogeneic HSCT recipient or a stem cell or donor lymphocyte infusion donor (not recorded which). It is not recorded whose cells these are; they may come from a transplant donor.

This clonotype appeared a few times. J is TRBJ2-2 and V is TRBV9; 12 positions match TRBD2. Per the germline V gene, CDR1 is SGDLS and CDR2 is YYNGEE. The V gene end was trimmed by 0 bases and the J gene end by 7 bases; junction bases not matched to a gene: 7. The CDR3 runs to 17 residues. CDR3 residues: CASSVGSLAGGVGELFF. In DNA form, the CDR3 reads TGTGCCAGCAGCGTAGGTTCACTAGCGGGAGGCGTCGGGGAGCTGTTTTTT.

This clonotype showed up just a few times. This chain links TRBV12-3 or TRBV12-4 with TRBJ2-1; 11 bases are shared with TRBD2. Trimming took 3 bases from V and 13 from J; bases not matched to a gene: 8. CDR3 length: 14 residues. The CDR3 DNA follows: TGTGCCAGCAGTTTGGGACTAGCGGCCCAGGAACAGTTCTTC. This sequence encodes CASSLGLAAQEQFF.

This clonotype showed up just a few times. The rearrangement joins TRBV11-2 to TRBJ1-2, with D possibly being TRBD1 (6 bases). Germline CDR1 reads SGHAT; CDR2 reads FQNNGV. The V end was cut by 1 base, the J end by 7 bases, with 10 bases between. The length of the CDR3 is 13 residues. CDR3 protein: CASSLAPQGGYTF. The CDR3 bases are TGTGCCAGCAGCTTAGCCCCACAGGGTGGCTACACCTTC.

V is TRBV9 and J is TRBJ2-3; no firm D call. Germline CDR1 and CDR2: SGDLS and YYNGEE. CDR3 length equals 15 residues. Between the trimmed V and J ends, which lost 0 bases and 6 bases, there was a span of 14 bases. The CDR3 nucleotides are TGTGCCAGCAGCGTAGAAGGAGTAGCAAAGGATACGCAGTATTTT. This translates into CASSVEGVAKDTQYF.

The chain is built from TRBV5-1 and TRBJ2-6; D might be TRBD2 (5 bases). This CDR3 is 16 amino acids long. Looked up from germline, CDR1 is SGHRS and CDR2 is YFSETQ. Trimming left V 4 bases short and J 3 bases short, with 14 bases between. CDR3 sequence reads: CASSRDLGGGANVLTF. The CDR3 DNA reads as TGCGCCAGCAGCCGGGATTTAGGCGGTGGGGCCAACGTCCTGACTTTC. Using reference TRBV5-1 and TRBJ2-6 for the parts outside the CDR3, the full variable domain is KAGVTQTPRYLIKTRGQQVTLSCSPISGHRSVSWYQQTPGQGLQFLFEYFSETQRNKGNFPGRFSGRQFSNSRSEMNVSTLELGDSALYLCASSRDLGGGANVLTFGAGSRLTVL.

The CDR3 DNA follows: TGTGCCAGCAGTTTTCGGGACAGGCGCCCTTTTTCAAGCACAGATACGCAGTATTTT. This codes for CASSFRDRRPFSSTDTQYF. The chain has TRBV12-3 or TRBV12-4 and TRBJ2-3; TRBD1 matches 8 bases. The length of the CDR3 is 19 residues. The ends lost 3 bases at V and 0 bases at J; junction bases unmatched: 14.

The chain couples TRBV7-8 to TRBJ1-2; no definite D call. V was trimmed by 1 base and J by 7 bases, leaving 16 bases between them. The CDR3 covers 15 residues. The V gene's germline CDR1 is SGHVS and CDR2 FQNEAQ. CDR3 coding DNA: TGTGCCAGCAGCTTAGGTATTATCTACCCGCTTGGCTACACCTTC. This translates into CASSLGIIYPLGYTF.

The rearrangement links TRBV6-2 or TRBV6-3 to TRBJ2-1, with D tentatively TRBD1 (5 bases). Germline lookup yields CDR1 MNHEY and CDR2 SVGEGT. There are 16 residues in the CDR3. V was cut by 7 bases and J by 0 bases, with 16 bases left in between. The CDR3 region is CASNKKGASSYNEQFF. CDR3 in DNA: TGTGCCAGCAACAAAAAAGGGGCTAGCTCCTACAATGAGCAGTTCTTC.